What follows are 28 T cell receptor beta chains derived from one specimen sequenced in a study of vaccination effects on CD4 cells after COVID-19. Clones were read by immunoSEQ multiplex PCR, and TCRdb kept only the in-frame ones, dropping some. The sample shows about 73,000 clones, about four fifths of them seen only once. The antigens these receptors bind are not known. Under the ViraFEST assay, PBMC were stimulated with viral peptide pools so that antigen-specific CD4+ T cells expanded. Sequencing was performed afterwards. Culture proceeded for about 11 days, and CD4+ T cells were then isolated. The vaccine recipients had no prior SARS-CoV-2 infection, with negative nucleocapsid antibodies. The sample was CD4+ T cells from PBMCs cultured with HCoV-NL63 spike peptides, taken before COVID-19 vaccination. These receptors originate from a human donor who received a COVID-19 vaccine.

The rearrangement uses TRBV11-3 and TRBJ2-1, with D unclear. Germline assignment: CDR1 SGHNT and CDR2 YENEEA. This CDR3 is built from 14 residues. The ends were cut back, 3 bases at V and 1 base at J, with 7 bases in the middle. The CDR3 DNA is TGTGCCAGCAGCTTTCACGGGTCCTACAATGAGCAGTTCTTC. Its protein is CASSFHGSYNEQFF.

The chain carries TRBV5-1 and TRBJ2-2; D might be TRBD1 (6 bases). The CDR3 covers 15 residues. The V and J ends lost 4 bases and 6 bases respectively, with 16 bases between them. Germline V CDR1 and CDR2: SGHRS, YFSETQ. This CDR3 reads CASSPDRLFAGELFF. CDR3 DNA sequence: TGCGCCAGCAGCCCTGACAGGTTATTCGCCGGGGAGCTGTTTTTT.

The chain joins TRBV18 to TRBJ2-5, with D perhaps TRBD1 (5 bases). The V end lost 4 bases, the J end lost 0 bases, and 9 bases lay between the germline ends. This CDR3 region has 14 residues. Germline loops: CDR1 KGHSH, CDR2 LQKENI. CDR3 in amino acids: CASSLQGNQETQYF. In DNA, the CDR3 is TGTGCCAGCTCACTGCAGGGTAACCAAGAGACCCAGTACTTC.

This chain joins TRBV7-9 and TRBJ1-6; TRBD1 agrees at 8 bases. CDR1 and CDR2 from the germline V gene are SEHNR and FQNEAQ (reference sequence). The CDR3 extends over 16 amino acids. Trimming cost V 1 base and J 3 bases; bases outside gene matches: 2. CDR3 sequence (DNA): TGTGCCAGCAGCTTAGGACAGGGGTTCTATAATTCACCCCTCCACTTT. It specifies CASSLGQGFYNSPLHF.

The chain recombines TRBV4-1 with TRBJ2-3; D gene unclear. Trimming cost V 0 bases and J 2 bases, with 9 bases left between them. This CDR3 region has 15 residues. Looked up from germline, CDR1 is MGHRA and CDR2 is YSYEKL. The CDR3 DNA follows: TGCGCCAGCAGCCAAGAGGGCCCTTACACAGATACGCAGTATTTT. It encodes CASSQEGPYTDTQYF.

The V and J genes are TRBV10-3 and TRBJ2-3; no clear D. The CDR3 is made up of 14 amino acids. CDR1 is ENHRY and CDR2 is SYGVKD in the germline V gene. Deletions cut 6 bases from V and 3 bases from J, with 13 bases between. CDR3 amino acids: CAIRMERGTDTQYF. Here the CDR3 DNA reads TGTGCCATCAGGATGGAGCGTGGGACAGATACGCAGTATTTT.

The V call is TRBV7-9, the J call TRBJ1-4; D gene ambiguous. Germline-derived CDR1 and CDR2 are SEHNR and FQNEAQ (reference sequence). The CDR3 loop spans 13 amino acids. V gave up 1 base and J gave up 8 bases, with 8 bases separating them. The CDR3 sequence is CASSLGVVEKLFF. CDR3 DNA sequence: TGTGCCAGCAGCTTAGGAGTTGTGGAAAAACTGTTTTTT.

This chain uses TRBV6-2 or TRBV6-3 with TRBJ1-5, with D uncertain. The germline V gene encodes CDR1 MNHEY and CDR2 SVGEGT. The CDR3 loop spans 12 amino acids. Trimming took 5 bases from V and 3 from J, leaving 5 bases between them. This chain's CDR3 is CASSDVNQPQHF. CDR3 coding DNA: TGTGCCAGCAGTGACGTCAATCAGCCCCAGCATTTT.

The CDR3 nucleotides are TGTGCCAGCAGCTTAGGTTCAGGCACGTCCTACGAGCAGTACGTC. It translates to CASSLGSGTSYEQYV. The chain is built from TRBV11-3 and TRBJ2-7, with D unresolved. The CDR3 sequence is 15 residues long. In germline, CDR1 is SGHNT, CDR2 YENEEA. The germline V and J ends were trimmed by 1 base and 1 base, with 11 bases remaining between them.

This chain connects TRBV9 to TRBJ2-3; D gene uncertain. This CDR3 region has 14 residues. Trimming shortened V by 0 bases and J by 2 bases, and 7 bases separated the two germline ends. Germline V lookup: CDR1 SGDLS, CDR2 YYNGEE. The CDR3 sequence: CASSVDPNTDTQYF. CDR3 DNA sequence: TGTGCCAGCAGCGTAGACCCTAACACAGATACGCAGTATTTT.

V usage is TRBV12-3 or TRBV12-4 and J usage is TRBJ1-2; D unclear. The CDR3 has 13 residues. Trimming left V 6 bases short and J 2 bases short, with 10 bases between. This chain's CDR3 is CASSPGRNYGYTF. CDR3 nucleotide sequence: TGTGCCAGCAGCCCCGGACGGAACTATGGCTACACCTTC.

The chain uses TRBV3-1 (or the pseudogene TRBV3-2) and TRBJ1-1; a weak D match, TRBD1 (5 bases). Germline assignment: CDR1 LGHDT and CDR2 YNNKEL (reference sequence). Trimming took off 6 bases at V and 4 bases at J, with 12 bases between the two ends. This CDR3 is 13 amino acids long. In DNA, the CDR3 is TGTGCCAGCAGGAGGGAGGGGAGCACTGAAGCTTTCTTT. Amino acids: CASRREGSTEAFF.

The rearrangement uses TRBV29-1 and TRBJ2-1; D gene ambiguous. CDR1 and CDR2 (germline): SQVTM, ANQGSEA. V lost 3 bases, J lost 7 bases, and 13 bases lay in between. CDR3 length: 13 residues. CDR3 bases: TGCAGCGTTGATCCCGGCAAGAGGAATGAGCAGTTCTTC. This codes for CSVDPGKRNEQFF.

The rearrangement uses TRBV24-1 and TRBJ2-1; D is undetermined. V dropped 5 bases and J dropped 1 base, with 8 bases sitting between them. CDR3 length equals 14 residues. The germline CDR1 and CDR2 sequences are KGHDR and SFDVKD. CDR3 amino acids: CATSVGSSYNEQFF. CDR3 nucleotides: TGTGCCACCAGTGTGGGCAGTTCCTACAATGAGCAGTTCTTC.

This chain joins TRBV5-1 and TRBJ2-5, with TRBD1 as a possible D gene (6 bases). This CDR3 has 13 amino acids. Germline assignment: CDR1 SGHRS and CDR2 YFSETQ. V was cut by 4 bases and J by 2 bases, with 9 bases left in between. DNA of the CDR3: TGCGCCAGCAGCACCACAGGGCAAGAGACCCAGTACTTC. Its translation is CASSTTGQETQYF. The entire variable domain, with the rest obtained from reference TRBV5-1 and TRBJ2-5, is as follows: KAGVTQTPRYLIKTRGQQVTLSCSPISGHRSVSWYQQTPGQGLQFLFEYFSETQRNKGNFPGRFSGRQFSNSRSEMNVSTLELGDSALYLCASSTTGQETQYFGPGTRLLVL.

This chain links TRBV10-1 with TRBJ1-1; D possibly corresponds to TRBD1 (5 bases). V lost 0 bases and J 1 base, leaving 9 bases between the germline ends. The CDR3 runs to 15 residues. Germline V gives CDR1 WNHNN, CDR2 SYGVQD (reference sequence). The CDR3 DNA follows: TGCGCCAGCAGTGAGTCGGGCACAGGGAACACTGAAGCTTTCTTT. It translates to CASSESGTGNTEAFF.

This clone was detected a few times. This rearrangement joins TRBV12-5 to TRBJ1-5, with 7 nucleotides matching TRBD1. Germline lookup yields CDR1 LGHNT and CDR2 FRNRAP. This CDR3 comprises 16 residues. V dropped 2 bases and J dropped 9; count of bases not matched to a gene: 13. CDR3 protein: CASGLSMTGTVGPQHF. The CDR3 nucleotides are TGTGCTAGTGGTTTGTCCATGACAGGGACCGTGGGGCCCCAGCATTTT.

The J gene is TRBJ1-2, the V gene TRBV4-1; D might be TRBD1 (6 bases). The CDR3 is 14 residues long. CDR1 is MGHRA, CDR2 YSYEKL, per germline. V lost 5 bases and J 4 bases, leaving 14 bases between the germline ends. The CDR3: CASSTRTDGYGYTF. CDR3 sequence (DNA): TGCGCCAGCAGCACCCGGACAGACGGCTATGGCTACACCTTC.

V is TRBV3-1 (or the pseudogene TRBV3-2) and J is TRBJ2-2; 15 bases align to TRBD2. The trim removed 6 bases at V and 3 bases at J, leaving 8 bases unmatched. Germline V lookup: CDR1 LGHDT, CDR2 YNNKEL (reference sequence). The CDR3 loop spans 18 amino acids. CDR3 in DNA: TGTGCCAGCAGTCGTCTCGGACTAGCGGGGGGGGACACCGGGGAGCTGTTTTTT. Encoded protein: CASSRLGLAGGDTGELFF.

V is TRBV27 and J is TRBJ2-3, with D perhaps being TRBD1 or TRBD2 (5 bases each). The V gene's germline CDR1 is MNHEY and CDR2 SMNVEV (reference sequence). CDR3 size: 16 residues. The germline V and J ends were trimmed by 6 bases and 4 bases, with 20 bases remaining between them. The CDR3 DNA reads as TGTGCCAGCAGCCCACGGGGCCAGGTAGAAGCAGATACGCAGTATTTT. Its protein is CASSPRGQVEADTQYF.

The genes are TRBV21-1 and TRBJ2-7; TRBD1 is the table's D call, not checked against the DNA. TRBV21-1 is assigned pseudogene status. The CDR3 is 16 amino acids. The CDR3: CASSRRNTYWAGEQYV. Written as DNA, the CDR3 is TGTGCCAGCAGCCGCCGTAACACGTACTGGGCTGGGGAGCAGTACGTC.

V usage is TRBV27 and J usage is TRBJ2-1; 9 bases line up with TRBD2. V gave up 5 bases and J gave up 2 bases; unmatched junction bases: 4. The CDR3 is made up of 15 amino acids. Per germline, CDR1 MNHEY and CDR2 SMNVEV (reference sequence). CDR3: CASSVAGATYNEQFF. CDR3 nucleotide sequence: TGTGCCAGCAGTGTAGCGGGGGCTACCTACAATGAGCAGTTCTTC.

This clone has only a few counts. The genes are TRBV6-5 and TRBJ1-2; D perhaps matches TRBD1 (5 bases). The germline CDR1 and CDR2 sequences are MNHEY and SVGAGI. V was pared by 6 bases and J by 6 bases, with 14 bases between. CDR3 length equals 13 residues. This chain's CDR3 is CASRGVGADGYTF. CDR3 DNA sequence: TGTGCCAGCAGGGGAGTAGGGGCCGATGGCTACACCTTC.

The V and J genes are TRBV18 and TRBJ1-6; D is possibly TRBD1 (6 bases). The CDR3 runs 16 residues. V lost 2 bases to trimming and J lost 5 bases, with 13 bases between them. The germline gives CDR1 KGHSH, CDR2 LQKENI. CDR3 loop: CASSPGVAGDNSPLHF. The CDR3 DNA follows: TGTGCCAGCTCACCAGGCGTGGCAGGGGATAATTCACCCCTCCACTTT.

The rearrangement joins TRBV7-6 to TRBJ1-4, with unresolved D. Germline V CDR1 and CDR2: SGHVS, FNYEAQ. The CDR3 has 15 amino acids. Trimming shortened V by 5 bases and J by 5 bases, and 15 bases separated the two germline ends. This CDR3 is CASSPSRVVNEKLFF. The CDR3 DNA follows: TGTGCCAGCAGCCCGAGCCGGGTCGTAAATGAAAAACTGTTTTTT.

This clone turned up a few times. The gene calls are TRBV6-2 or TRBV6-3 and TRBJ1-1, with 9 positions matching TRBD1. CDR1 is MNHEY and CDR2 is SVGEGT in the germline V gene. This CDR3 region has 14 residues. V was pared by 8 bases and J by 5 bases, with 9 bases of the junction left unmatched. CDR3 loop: CASRRQGGRTEAFF. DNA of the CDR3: TGTGCCAGCCGCCGACAGGGGGGGAGGACTGAAGCTTTCTTT.

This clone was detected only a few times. The DNA of the CDR3 is TGTGCCAGCAGCTTTTACGGGACATCGAACACCGGGGAGCTGTTTTTT. Translated, it gives CASSFYGTSNTGELFF. The chain employs TRBV5-6 and TRBJ2-2, with TRBD1 as a possible D gene (6 bases). V dropped 2 bases and J dropped 0 bases, with 11 bases sitting between them. The germline gives CDR1 SGHDT, CDR2 YYEEEE. The CDR3 loop spans 16 amino acids.

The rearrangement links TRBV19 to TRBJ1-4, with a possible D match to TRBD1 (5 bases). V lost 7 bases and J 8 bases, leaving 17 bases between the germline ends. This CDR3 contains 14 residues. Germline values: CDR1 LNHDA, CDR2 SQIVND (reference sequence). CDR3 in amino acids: CASNPAGTREKLFF. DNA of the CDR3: TGTGCCAGTAACCCTGCAGGGACCAGGGAAAAACTGTTTTTT.